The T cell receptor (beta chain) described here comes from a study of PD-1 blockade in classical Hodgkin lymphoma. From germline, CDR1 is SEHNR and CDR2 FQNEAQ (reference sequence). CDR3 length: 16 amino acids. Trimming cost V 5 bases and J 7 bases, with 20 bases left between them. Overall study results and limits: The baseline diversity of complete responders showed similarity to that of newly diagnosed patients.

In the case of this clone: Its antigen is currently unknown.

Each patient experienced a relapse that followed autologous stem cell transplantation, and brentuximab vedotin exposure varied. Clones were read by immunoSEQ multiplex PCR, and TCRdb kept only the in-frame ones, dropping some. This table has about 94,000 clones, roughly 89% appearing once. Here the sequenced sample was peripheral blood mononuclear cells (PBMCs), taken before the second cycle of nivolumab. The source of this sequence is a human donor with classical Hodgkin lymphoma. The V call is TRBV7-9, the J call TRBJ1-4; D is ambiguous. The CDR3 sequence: CASSPPDPASGEKLFF. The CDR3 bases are TGTGCCAGCAGCCCCCCGGACCCAGCCTCGGGTGAAAAACTGTTTTTT.